The clone carrying this T cell receptor beta chain was picked up many times. Antigen: not known. This record belongs to a study of identical twins. Study findings and constraints: Twin-shared out-of-frame alpha sequences showed excess low generation probability.

After template switching added a universal primer site, the resulting cDNA carried unique molecular identifiers. TCRdb re-called the 5' RACE reads with MiXCR, one entry per CDR3 protein. The sample includes around 240,000 distinct CDR3 sequences, under 12% seen only once; the top ten take over 8%. Germline CDR1 reads SGHTA; CDR2 reads FQGNSA. CDR3 length: 16 residues. Trimming removed 1 base at V and 0 bases at J, with 13 bases between. The rearrangement uses TRBV7-2 and TRBJ2-7; D not resolved. This sequence originates from a man aged 50-60 years in good health. The source material was memory T cells sorted from blood. CDR3 in amino acids: CASSLVSGVGSYEQYF. The CDR3 DNA sequence: TGTGCCAGCAGCTTAGTCTCAGGTGTTGGCTCCTACGAGCAGTACTTC.